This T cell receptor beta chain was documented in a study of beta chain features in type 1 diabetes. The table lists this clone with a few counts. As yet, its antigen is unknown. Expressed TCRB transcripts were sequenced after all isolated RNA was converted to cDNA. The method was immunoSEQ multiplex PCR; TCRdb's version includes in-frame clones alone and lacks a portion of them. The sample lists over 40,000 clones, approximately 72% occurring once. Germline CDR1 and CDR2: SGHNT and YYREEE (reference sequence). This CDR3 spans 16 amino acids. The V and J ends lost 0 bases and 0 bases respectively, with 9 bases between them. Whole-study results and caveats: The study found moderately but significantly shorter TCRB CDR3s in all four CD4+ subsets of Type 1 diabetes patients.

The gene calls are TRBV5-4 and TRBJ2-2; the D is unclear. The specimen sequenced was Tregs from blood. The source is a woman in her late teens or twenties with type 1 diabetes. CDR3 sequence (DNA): TGTGCCAGCAGCTTGGCTGTAACAGCGAACACCGGGGAGCTGTTTTTT. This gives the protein CASSLAVTANTGELFF.